The rows below give T cell receptor beta chains drawn from one sample of a study of blood T cell repertoires in COVID-19. TCRdb's table, derived via immunoSEQ multiplex PCR, lists solely in-frame clones and lacks some. The sample includes about 200,000 clones, nearly 90% of them seen just once. The specimen was peripheral blood. These TCRs come from a man aged 60-69 years with active or convalescent COVID-19. Both conserved end residues are part of each CDR3.

V	J	CDR3
TRBV2	TRBJ2-5	CATSREGGPKETQYF
TRBV5-1	TRBJ2-1	CASSLGGGRVDEQFF
TRBV10-3	TRBJ2-3	CAVRQGLATDTQYF
TRBV4-1	TRBJ2-3	CASSQVPLTSGGADTQYF
TRBV27	TRBJ2-6	CASSLSSSSTGLNVLTF
TRBV18	TRBJ1-6	CASSPGTGGSESPLHF
TRBV10-3	TRBJ1-2	CAISRDRINYGYTF
TRBV9	TRBJ2-5	CASSISGTSGQETQYF
TRBV7-3	TRBJ2-3	CASSLGRWSGGSLLVADTQYF
TRBV7-3	TRBJ2-5	CASSLRQQETQYF
TRBV9	TRBJ1-4	CASSAGQGAGEKLFF
TRBV19	TRBJ2-5	CASTPSGGETQYF
TRBV18	TRBJ1-4	CASSPSRTGTSQNEKLFF
TRBV2	TRBJ1-1	CASKTSGNTEAFF
TRBV7-9	TRBJ2-7	CASSPGRAYEQYF
TRBV5-1	TRBJ2-2	CASSPLAGGNTGELFF
TRBV18	TRBJ2-7	CASSGDGTYEQYF